Listed below are T cell receptor beta chains from one sample, sequenced in a study of lymphopenia after photon versus proton radiotherapy. Produced via immunoSEQ multiplex PCR; TCRdb's table is partial and in-frame only. The profile covers tens of thousands of clones, with around four fifths appearing a single time and roughly 1.4% taken by the ten largest. Sequencing used peripheral blood, obtained from a patient treated with proton-based radiotherapy. These receptors were obtained from a man between 60 and 75 years old with pancreatic cancer. The CDR3 runs from the conserved cysteine through the conserved F or W. The D gene is left open where the match is weak. A clone size is listed for some rows: how often the clone was seen (once, few, many), or a class if it is expanded.

d_call: -; v_call: TRBV2; clone_size: -; j_call: TRBJ2-7; cdr3_nt: TGTGCCAGCAGAGGGGACTCCTACGAGCAGTACTTC; cdr3_aa: CASRGDSYEQYF
d_call: -; v_call: TRBV30; clone_size: -; j_call: TRBJ1-2; cdr3_nt: TGTGCCTGGAGCGAGGTTAGGGGTAGCGGCTACATCTTC; cdr3_aa: CAWSEVRGSGYIF
d_call: TRBD1; v_call: TRBV27; clone_size: -; j_call: TRBJ1-5; cdr3_nt: TGTGCCAGCAGTCCCTGGACAGGGGTGGGCAATCAGCCCCAGCATTTT; cdr3_aa: CASSPWTGVGNQPQHF
d_call: -; v_call: TRBV9; clone_size: once; j_call: TRBJ2-5; cdr3_nt: TGTGCCAGCAGCGTAAGGGCAGCGGACGGAGAGACCCAGTACTTC; cdr3_aa: CASSVRAADGETQYF
d_call: -; v_call: TRBV19; clone_size: -; j_call: TRBJ1-3; cdr3_nt: TGTGCCAGTAGACTTCTAAACACCATATATTTT; cdr3_aa: CASRLLNTIYF
d_call: -; v_call: TRBV5-4; clone_size: few; j_call: TRBJ2-3; cdr3_nt: TGTGCCAGCAGCGCCGACCCCTCGAGCCCAGATACGCAGTATTTT; cdr3_aa: CASSADPSSPDTQYF
d_call: TRBD2; v_call: TRBV9; clone_size: -; j_call: TRBJ2-1; cdr3_nt: TGTGCCAGCAGCGTAGTAGGTAGCGGGGCCTACAATGAGCAGTTCTTC; cdr3_aa: CASSVVGSGAYNEQFF
d_call: -; v_call: TRBV29-1; clone_size: -; j_call: TRBJ1-2; cdr3_nt: TGCAGCGCCTGGGCAGAGTCTAACTATGGCTACACCTTC; cdr3_aa: CSAWAESNYGYTF
d_call: -; v_call: TRBV6-5; clone_size: -; j_call: TRBJ2-7; cdr3_nt: TGTGCCAGCAGTATACGGTTCGGAGTTGAGCAGTACTTC; cdr3_aa: CASSIRFGVEQYF
d_call: TRBD2; v_call: TRBV7-8; clone_size: -; j_call: TRBJ2-7; cdr3_nt: TGTGCCAGCAAAATAGCGGGAGGGCCGGTGTTAGAGCAGTACTTC; cdr3_aa: CASKIAGGPVLEQYF
d_call: -; v_call: TRBV5-1; clone_size: -; j_call: TRBJ2-4; cdr3_nt: TGCGCCAGCAGCTTGGACGGCCCTAGCCAGAACATTCAGTACTTC; cdr3_aa: CASSLDGPSQNIQYF
d_call: -; v_call: TRBV2; clone_size: -; j_call: TRBJ2-5; cdr3_nt: TGTGCCAGCAGTGAAGAGACCCAGTACTTC; cdr3_aa: CASSEETQYF
d_call: -; v_call: TRBV2; clone_size: -; j_call: TRBJ2-7; cdr3_nt: TGTGCCAGCAGTGAAGCGAGCGCAGCTAGAGCTTACGAGCAGTACTTC; cdr3_aa: CASSEASAARAYEQYF
d_call: -; v_call: TRBV6-1; clone_size: few; j_call: TRBJ1-5; cdr3_nt: TGTGCCAGCAGTGAGAGGACAGGCAATCAGCCCCAGCATTTT; cdr3_aa: CASSERTGNQPQHF
d_call: -; v_call: TRBV5-1; clone_size: -; j_call: TRBJ2-3; cdr3_nt: TGCGCCAGCAGCTTAACAGGGAGAGGGAGCACAGATACGCAGTATTTT; cdr3_aa: CASSLTGRGSTDTQYF
d_call: TRBD2; v_call: TRBV19; clone_size: -; j_call: TRBJ2-7; cdr3_nt: TGTGCCAGTAGTATCCTGCCCGGGGCCGGGAGGAGCGAGCAGTACTTC; cdr3_aa: CASSILPGAGRSEQYF
d_call: -; v_call: TRBV5-1; clone_size: -; j_call: TRBJ2-5; cdr3_nt: TGCGCCAGCAGCTCCCTTCTAGAGTACCAAGAGACCCAGTACTTC; cdr3_aa: CASSSLLEYQETQYF
d_call: TRBD1; v_call: TRBV28; clone_size: -; j_call: TRBJ1-5; cdr3_nt: TGTGCCAGCACCTCCCCGGGACAGAGTACCAGAGCCCAGCATTTT; cdr3_aa: CASTSPGQSTRAQHF
d_call: TRBD1; v_call: TRBV29-1; clone_size: -; j_call: TRBJ1-2; cdr3_nt: TGCAGCGTGTGGACAGGGGGCTTATCAACTGGCTACACCTTC; cdr3_aa: CSVWTGGLSTGYTF
d_call: -; v_call: TRBV28; clone_size: -; j_call: TRBJ2-1; cdr3_nt: TGTGCCAGCAGTCGCACAGCCAGGGGTTCCTACAATGAGCAGTTCTTC; cdr3_aa: CASSRTARGSYNEQFF
d_call: TRBD2; v_call: TRBV5-4; clone_size: -; j_call: TRBJ2-2; cdr3_nt: TGTGCCAGCAGCTTATACGGGAGGTTCGGCGGGGAGCTGTTTTTT; cdr3_aa: CASSLYGRFGGELFF
d_call: -; v_call: TRBV25-1; clone_size: -; j_call: TRBJ2-1; cdr3_nt: TGTGCCAGCAGTGAACACGATGAGCAGTTCTTC; cdr3_aa: CASSEHDEQFF
d_call: -; v_call: TRBV5-1; clone_size: few; j_call: TRBJ2-3; cdr3_nt: TGCGCCAGCAGCTTAGGGCAGGTCACAGATACGCAGTATTTT; cdr3_aa: CASSLGQVTDTQYF
d_call: -; v_call: TRBV11-3; clone_size: -; j_call: TRBJ1-5; cdr3_nt: TGTGCCAGCAGCTTAGATAGGGATCAGCCCCAGCATTTT; cdr3_aa: CASSLDRDQPQHF
d_call: TRBD2; v_call: TRBV4-1; clone_size: -; j_call: TRBJ2-7; cdr3_nt: TGCGCCAGCAGCCACTCGAGCGGGAGCTCCTACGAGCAGTACTTC; cdr3_aa: CASSHSSGSSYEQYF
d_call: -; v_call: TRBV7-2; clone_size: -; j_call: TRBJ2-5; cdr3_nt: TGTGCCAGCAGCTTAGCGGGGGAGACCCAGTACTTC; cdr3_aa: CASSLAGETQYF
d_call: -; v_call: TRBV5-6; clone_size: -; j_call: TRBJ2-1; cdr3_nt: TGTGCCAGCAGCTTGGGCCCGGGGAATGAGCAGTTCTTC; cdr3_aa: CASSLGPGNEQFF
d_call: -; v_call: TRBV11-2; clone_size: once; j_call: TRBJ1-1; cdr3_nt: TGTGCCAGCAGCGGTACAGGGCGGACTGAAGCTTTCTTT; cdr3_aa: CASSGTGRTEAFF
d_call: TRBD1; v_call: TRBV19; clone_size: -; j_call: TRBJ2-1; cdr3_nt: TGTGCCAGTACTTCACAGGGGGTCGGCTACAATGAGCAGTTCTTC; cdr3_aa: CASTSQGVGYNEQFF
d_call: -; v_call: TRBV27; clone_size: once; j_call: TRBJ2-7; cdr3_nt: TGTGCCAGCAGCCCTAGGGTGGGGGCCCCCCTCCACGAGCAGTACTTC; cdr3_aa: CASSPRVGAPLHEQYF
d_call: -; v_call: TRBV19; clone_size: -; j_call: TRBJ1-4; cdr3_nt: TGTGCCAGTAGTATAGACCCGACAGGTTGGGATGAAAAACTGTTTTTT; cdr3_aa: CASSIDPTGWDEKLFF
d_call: -; v_call: TRBV18; clone_size: -; j_call: TRBJ2-5; cdr3_nt: TGTGCCAGCTCACCACTAAGAAGGACAGAGAGGGAGGGGACCCAGTACTTC; cdr3_aa: CASSPLRRTEREGTQYF
d_call: -; v_call: TRBV19; clone_size: -; j_call: TRBJ2-1; cdr3_nt: TGTGCCAGTAGTTTGCGAGACAATGAGCAGTTCTTC; cdr3_aa: CASSLRDNEQFF
d_call: TRBD2; v_call: TRBV7-2; clone_size: once; j_call: TRBJ2-3; cdr3_nt: TGTGCCAGCAGCTTTAGCGGGGCAGGCACAGATACGCAGTATTTT; cdr3_aa: CASSFSGAGTDTQYF
d_call: -; v_call: TRBV2; clone_size: few; j_call: TRBJ2-7; cdr3_nt: TGTGCCAGCAGCATGGCTGGGTGGCAAGAAAACTACGAGCAGTACTTC; cdr3_aa: CASSMAGWQENYEQYF
d_call: -; v_call: TRBV2; clone_size: once; j_call: TRBJ2-5; cdr3_nt: TGTGCCAGCAGTGATAACACAGGGGGGGGTCAAGAGACCCAGTACTTC; cdr3_aa: CASSDNTGGGQETQYF
d_call: -; v_call: TRBV11-2; clone_size: -; j_call: TRBJ2-2; cdr3_nt: TGTGCCAGCAGCCTAATAATGTCCGGGGAGCTGTTTTTT; cdr3_aa: CASSLIMSGELFF
d_call: -; v_call: TRBV2; clone_size: -; j_call: TRBJ1-4; cdr3_nt: TGTGCCAGCAGTTCCAAGGGGCTGGCTAATGAAAAACTGTTTTTT; cdr3_aa: CASSSKGLANEKLFF
d_call: TRBD1; v_call: TRBV6-5; clone_size: -; j_call: TRBJ2-1; cdr3_nt: TGTGCCAGCAGTAAGGGACAGGGTAGGAATGAGCAGTTCTTC; cdr3_aa: CASSKGQGRNEQFF
d_call: -; v_call: TRBV10-3; clone_size: -; j_call: TRBJ1-4; cdr3_nt: TGTGCCATCGCCAGTTCAACTAATGAAAAACTGTTTTTT; cdr3_aa: CAIASSTNEKLFF
d_call: TRBD1; v_call: TRBV28; clone_size: -; j_call: TRBJ1-5; cdr3_nt: TGTGCCAGCCGGGCCCAGGGGGGCTTCTTTAGCAATCAGCCCCAGCATTTT; cdr3_aa: CASRAQGGFFSNQPQHF
d_call: TRBD1; v_call: TRBV5-1; clone_size: -; j_call: TRBJ1-4; cdr3_nt: TGCGCCAGCAGCTTGTCGGCCAGGGGGAACTCTAATGAAAAACTGTTTTTT; cdr3_aa: CASSLSARGNSNEKLFF
d_call: -; v_call: TRBV20-1; clone_size: -; j_call: TRBJ2-1; cdr3_nt: TGCAGTGTCCGCAAATTCAATGAGCAGTTCTTC; cdr3_aa: CSVRKFNEQFF
d_call: -; v_call: TRBV27; clone_size: -; j_call: TRBJ2-3; cdr3_nt: TGTGCCAGCAGTTCGGGGGACACAGATACGCAGTATTTT; cdr3_aa: CASSSGDTDTQYF
d_call: -; v_call: TRBV18; clone_size: -; j_call: TRBJ2-7; cdr3_nt: TGTGCCAGCTCACCACCGCGGTCGATCTCCTACGAGCAGTACTTC; cdr3_aa: CASSPPRSISYEQYF
d_call: TRBD1; v_call: TRBV13; clone_size: -; j_call: TRBJ1-4; cdr3_nt: TGTGCCAGCAGTTACGGGACAGGGTACGAAAAACTGTTTTTT; cdr3_aa: CASSYGTGYEKLFF
d_call: TRBD1; v_call: TRBV7-2; clone_size: few; j_call: TRBJ2-7; cdr3_nt: TGTGCCAGCAGCTCGCACCGGGACAGGGGCTACGAGCAGTACTTC; cdr3_aa: CASSSHRDRGYEQYF
d_call: TRBD2; v_call: TRBV7-9; clone_size: -; j_call: TRBJ2-7; cdr3_nt: TGTGCCAGCAGCAGCCTGCGGACTAGCGGGAGGGGGTCCTACGAGCAGTACTTC; cdr3_aa: CASSSLRTSGRGSYEQYF
d_call: -; v_call: TRBV4-1; clone_size: -; j_call: TRBJ1-1; cdr3_nt: TGCGCCAGCAGCCAGATCAGGATTGGTGCTGAAGCTTTCTTT; cdr3_aa: CASSQIRIGAEAFF
d_call: -; v_call: TRBV5-6; clone_size: -; j_call: TRBJ1-2; cdr3_nt: TGTGCCAGCAGCTTCGGGGCGCGAGGCTATGGCTACACCTTC; cdr3_aa: CASSFGARGYGYTF
d_call: -; v_call: TRBV11-2; clone_size: -; j_call: TRBJ2-6; cdr3_nt: TGTGCCAGCAGCTCCCCGGTAGGGGCCAACGTCCTGACTTTC; cdr3_aa: CASSSPVGANVLTF
d_call: -; v_call: TRBV13; clone_size: -; j_call: TRBJ1-2; cdr3_nt: TGTGCCAGCAGCTTAGGCTCAAGGGCCAGTGACTATGGCTACACCTTC; cdr3_aa: CASSLGSRASDYGYTF
d_call: -; v_call: TRBV5-1; clone_size: -; j_call: TRBJ2-1; cdr3_nt: TGCGCCAGCAGCTTGCCGGGGCAATACAATGAGCAGTTCTTC; cdr3_aa: CASSLPGQYNEQFF
d_call: -; v_call: TRBV6-6; clone_size: few; j_call: TRBJ1-5; cdr3_nt: TGTGCCAGCAGTTACTCGGAGCCCCAGCCCCAGCATTTT; cdr3_aa: CASSYSEPQPQHF
d_call: -; v_call: TRBV7-9; clone_size: -; j_call: TRBJ2-7; cdr3_nt: TGTGCCAGCAGCTTAGCCGGGACAACCTACGAGCAGTACTTC; cdr3_aa: CASSLAGTTYEQYF
d_call: TRBD2; v_call: TRBV11-3; clone_size: few; j_call: TRBJ2-1; cdr3_nt: TGTGCCAGCAGCTTAGAATTAGCGGGAGGGGTGAATGAGCAGTTCTTC; cdr3_aa: CASSLELAGGVNEQFF
d_call: TRBD2; v_call: TRBV11-2; clone_size: -; j_call: TRBJ2-1; cdr3_nt: TGTGCCAGCAGCTTAGATGGGCCTAATGCGGGAGGGCCAGAGTATGGGCAGTTCTTC; cdr3_aa: CASSLDGPNAGGPEYGQFF
d_call: -; v_call: TRBV29-1; clone_size: -; j_call: TRBJ2-1; cdr3_nt: TGCAGCGTTCGGATAACCTACAATGAGCAGTTCTTC; cdr3_aa: CSVRITYNEQFF
d_call: -; v_call: TRBV18; clone_size: once; j_call: TRBJ1-4; cdr3_nt: TGTGCCACCGCGGAAGGGCTTAATGAAAAACTGTTTTTT; cdr3_aa: CATAEGLNEKLFF